A selection of T cell receptor beta chains follows, all from one sample in a study of OX40 agonist ivuxolimab in advanced cancers. Assay: immunoSEQ multiplex PCR; the TCRdb copy retains only in-frame clones and omits some. The sample holds 25,000 to 35,000 clones; 88% are singletons and the top ten take 35% to 40%. The specimen comprised CD4+ or CD8+ T cells sorted from blood, sampled in a trial of the OX40 agonist ivuxolimab. The source is an adult with an advanced solid tumor such as melanoma, head and neck, liver or kidney cancer. CDR3s include the opening cysteine and the closing phenylalanine or tryptophan. The order of the fields is D gene, V gene, J gene, clone size, CDR3 protein, CDR3 DNA. D genes are given only for firm matches. Clone size, where shown, is once, few, many, or a class for clones that have expanded.

d_call: NA; v_call: TRBV7-9; j_call: TRBJ1-1; clone_size: NA; cdr3_aa: CASSLATGLNTEAFF; cdr3_nt: TGTGCCAGCAGCTTAGCCACAGGTCTGAACACTGAAGCTTTCTTT
d_call: TRBD1; v_call: TRBV30; j_call: TRBJ2-1; clone_size: NA; cdr3_aa: CACTPQGSSYNEQFF; cdr3_nt: TGTGCCTGTACCCCACAGGGGTCCTCCTACAATGAGCAGTTCTTC
d_call: NA; v_call: TRBV4-1; j_call: TRBJ2-1; clone_size: NA; cdr3_aa: CASSQDTNEQFF; cdr3_nt: TGCGCCAGCAGCCAAGATACCAATGAGCAGTTCTTC
d_call: TRBD1; v_call: TRBV6-1; j_call: TRBJ2-3; clone_size: NA; cdr3_aa: CASSEGQGADTQYF; cdr3_nt: TGTGCCAGCAGTGAGGGACAGGGGGCAGATACGCAGTATTTT
d_call: NA; v_call: TRBV13; j_call: TRBJ2-5; clone_size: NA; cdr3_aa: CASSQRAGRETQYF; cdr3_nt: TGTGCCAGCAGCCAGAGGGCAGGGAGAGAGACCCAGTACTTC
d_call: NA; v_call: TRBV28; j_call: TRBJ1-2; clone_size: medium-sized; cdr3_aa: CASSLSRGLLNGYTF; cdr3_nt: TGTGCCAGCAGTTTATCGAGAGGGCTCCTCAATGGCTACACCTTC
d_call: NA; v_call: TRBV18; j_call: TRBJ1-2; clone_size: NA; cdr3_aa: CASSPPAYPPPYGYTF; cdr3_nt: TGTGCCAGCTCACCACCGGCGTATCCACCACCCTATGGCTACACCTTC
d_call: NA; v_call: TRBV13; j_call: TRBJ1-3; clone_size: NA; cdr3_aa: CASSWGAVWEGGNTIYF; cdr3_nt: TGTGCCAGCAGCTGGGGCGCGGTTTGGGAAGGTGGAAACACCATATATTTT
d_call: NA; v_call: TRBV11-2; j_call: TRBJ2-7; clone_size: NA; cdr3_aa: CASSLSSGSYYEQYF; cdr3_nt: TGTGCCAGCAGCTTAAGTTCCGGGAGCTACTACGAGCAGTACTTC
d_call: NA; v_call: TRBV7-8; j_call: TRBJ1-1; clone_size: NA; cdr3_aa: CASSLSGPAFF; cdr3_nt: TGTGCCAGCAGCTTATCGGGACCTGCTTTCTTT
d_call: NA; v_call: TRBV19; j_call: TRBJ2-1; clone_size: NA; cdr3_aa: CASSIGYQVGYGEQFF; cdr3_nt: TGTGCCAGTAGTATCGGCTACCAGGTGGGGTACGGTGAGCAGTTCTTC
d_call: NA; v_call: TRBV13; j_call: TRBJ1-1; clone_size: NA; cdr3_aa: CASSLGVRGTEAFF; cdr3_nt: TGTGCCAGCAGCTTAGGGGTACGGGGCACTGAAGCTTTCTTT
d_call: TRBD1; v_call: TRBV5-6; j_call: TRBJ1-1; clone_size: NA; cdr3_aa: CASSRTGVGEAFF; cdr3_nt: TGTGCCAGCAGTCGGACAGGGGTTGGTGAAGCTTTCTTT
d_call: NA; v_call: TRBV4-1; j_call: TRBJ1-5; clone_size: NA; cdr3_aa: CASSARGYDNQPQHF; cdr3_nt: TGCGCCAGCAGCGCTAGGGGCTACGACAATCAGCCCCAGCATTTT
d_call: TRBD1; v_call: TRBV15; j_call: TRBJ1-1; clone_size: NA; cdr3_aa: CATSRFYRGVGTEAFF; cdr3_nt: TGTGCCACCAGCAGATTTTACAGGGGTGTTGGTACCGAAGCTTTCTTT